These 14 T cell receptor beta chains originate from one sample sequenced in a study of T cell responses to AZD1222 COVID-19 vaccine. This table comes from immunoSEQ multiplex PCR, and its TCRdb copy is limited to in-frame clones, with some not included. The sample yields roughly 110,000 clones, roughly 90% seen once. Sequenced here: peripheral blood, sampled on day 0 of AZD1222 vaccination. The receptor set was obtained from an adult in good health.

The chain links TRBV12-3 or TRBV12-4 to TRBJ1-1; tentative D call: TRBD1 (6 bases). CDR3 size: 12 residues. Trimming shortened V by 5 bases and J by 11 bases, and 15 bases separated the two germline ends. This CDR3 is CASSPTGRGAFF. CDR3 DNA: TGTGCCAGCAGTCCAACAGGTAGGGGGGCTTTCTTT.

This rearrangement joins TRBV6-5 to TRBJ2-3; 7 bases are a match to TRBD2. Germline V gene lookup returns CDR1 MNHEY and CDR2 SVGAGI. The CDR3 runs 14 residues. The J segment lost 5 bases and the V segment lost 7 bases, leaving 9 bases of the junction unmatched. The CDR3 protein is CASKPGGEEDTQYF. The CDR3 DNA is TGTGCCAGCAAACCGGGAGGCGAGGAAGATACGCAGTATTTT.

V usage is TRBV6-6 and J usage is TRBJ2-3; D possibly corresponds to TRBD2 (6 bases). This CDR3 has 13 residues. With 2 bases removed from V and 5 bases from J, the gap between germline ends came to 8 bases. Germline-derived CDR1 and CDR2 are MNHNY and SVGAGI (reference sequence). CDR3 region: CASSYVTRDTQYF. The CDR3 DNA reads as TGTGCCAGCAGTTACGTGACTAGAGATACGCAGTATTTT.

V and J are TRBV6-6 and TRBJ1-2; D might be TRBD1 (5 bases). From germline, CDR1 is MNHNY and CDR2 SVGAGI (reference sequence). V lost 2 bases to trimming and J lost 6 bases, with 10 bases between them. This CDR3 is built from 13 residues. The CDR3 loop reads CASSYVQGDGYTF. The CDR3 bases are TGTGCCAGCAGTTACGTTCAGGGAGATGGCTACACCTTC.

The rearrangement links TRBV6-5 to TRBJ2-6; D gene uncertain. The germline V gene has CDR1 MNHEY and CDR2 SVGAGI. The CDR3 is 14 residues long. V lost 10 bases and J lost 0, with 10 bases in between. DNA of the CDR3: TGTGCCACTTCCTTGGCCTCTGGGGCCAACGTCCTGACTTTC. This codes for CATSLASGANVLTF.

J is TRBJ2-3 and V is TRBV27, with 10 bases that match TRBD2. The J segment lost 4 bases and the V segment lost 3 bases, leaving 4 bases of the junction unmatched. Germline CDR1 reads MNHEY; CDR2 reads SMNVEV (reference sequence). The CDR3 runs 15 residues. The DNA of the CDR3 is TGTGCCAGCAGTTTGACAGCGGGGGGGCCAGATACGCAGTATTTT. Its protein is CASSLTAGGPDTQYF.

The chain recombines TRBV27 with TRBJ2-7; 11 bases agree with TRBD2. CDR1 and CDR2 from the germline V gene are MNHEY and SMNVEV (reference sequence). The CDR3 loop spans 15 amino acids. V was pared by 6 bases and J by 2 bases, with 6 bases of the junction left unmatched. The CDR3 nucleotides read TGTGCCAGCAGACTGCGACTAGCGGGACCCTACGAGCAGTACTTC. It is translated as CASRLRLAGPYEQYF.

DNA for the CDR3: TGTGCCAGCATCTTTCTAGCGGGGGGTCCCTACGAGCAGTACTTC. Its protein product is CASIFLAGGPYEQYF. This chain joins TRBV2 and TRBJ2-7; 11 nucleotides line up with TRBD2. Germline values: CDR1 SNHLY, CDR2 FYNNEI. This CDR3 region has 15 residues. V lost 7 bases and J lost 2; bases outside the gene matches: 7.

In its sample, this clone was seen once. The chain carries TRBV9 and TRBJ2-3; TRBD2 matches 9 bases. CDR1 SGDLS and CDR2 YYNGEE come from the germline V gene. CDR3 length: 16 amino acids. The V and J ends lost 0 bases and 1 base, in that order; junction bases with no gene match: 3. The CDR3 nucleotides read TGTGCCAGCAGCGTAGAATCTAGCGGGGGCACAGATACGCAGTATTTT. It specifies CASSVESSGGTDTQYF. Complete variable domain (other parts from reference TRBV9 and TRBJ2-3): DSGVTQTPKHLITATGQRVTLRCSPRSGDLSVYWYQQSLDQGLQFLIQYYNGEERAKGNILERFSAQQFPDLHSELNLSSLELGDSALYFCASSVESSGGTDTQYFGPGTRLTVL.

The chain recombines TRBV11-3 with TRBJ2-7; D gene ambiguous. Deletions cut 1 base from V and 2 bases from J, with 9 bases between. Germline loops: CDR1 SGHNT, CDR2 YENEEA. The CDR3 runs 14 residues. The CDR3 reads CASSLAAGPYEQYF. CDR3 nucleotide sequence: TGTGCCAGCAGCTTAGCCGCCGGGCCCTACGAGCAGTACTTC.

This clone came up once. The J gene is TRBJ1-2, the V gene TRBV7-2; 9 positions agree with TRBD1. Germline assignment: CDR1 SGHTA and CDR2 FQGNSA. The length of the CDR3 is 14 residues. V gave up 5 bases and J gave up 4 bases; unmatched junction bases: 5. The CDR3 loop reads CASSASTGGYGYTF. Written as DNA, the CDR3 is TGTGCCAGCAGCGCCTCGACAGGGGGCTATGGCTACACCTTC.

V gene TRBV13 combines with J gene TRBJ2-3; 9 positions agree with TRBD1. Unmatched junction bases numbered 15, after V lost 4 bases and J lost 4 bases. Germline CDR1 reads PRHDT; CDR2 reads FYEKMQ (reference sequence). The CDR3 has 18 residues. As DNA, the CDR3 is TGTGCCAGCAGCTCCCGAACGACCGGGACAGGGCAGTCAGATACGCAGTATTTT. Translation gives CASSSRTTGTGQSDTQYF.

This clone was observed a handful of times. The chain carries TRBV27 and TRBJ1-5; 11 nucleotides align to TRBD1. The CDR3 runs to 16 residues. The germline gives CDR1 MNHEY, CDR2 SMNVEV (reference sequence). J lost 1 base, V lost 5 bases, and 4 bases had no gene match. CDR3 in amino acids: CASSDRDRGSNQPQHF. Here the CDR3 DNA reads TGTGCCAGCAGTGACCGGGACAGGGGGAGCAATCAGCCCCAGCATTTT.

The chain uses TRBV28 and TRBJ2-2; TRBD1 agrees at 9 bases. V trimming: 9 bases; J trimming: 6 bases; junction bases outside the gene matches: 8. The CDR3 length is 14 residues. Per germline, CDR1 MDHEN and CDR2 SYDVKM. The DNA of the CDR3 is TGTGCCAGTTCCGGGACAGGGTCCTCCGGGGAGCTGTTTTTT. Translation gives CASSGTGSSGELFF. Full variable domain (outside the CDR3, taken from reference TRBV28 and TRBJ2-2): DVKVTQSSRYLVKRTGEKVFLECVQDMDHENMFWYRQDPGLGLRLIYFSYDVKMKEKGDIPEGYSVSREKKERFSLILESASTNQTSMYLCASSGTGSSGELFFGEGSRLTVL.